Presented here are 17 T cell receptor beta chains from one specimen sequenced in a study of early stage breast cancer tumors. Assay: immunoSEQ multiplex PCR; the TCRdb copy retains only in-frame clones and omits some. Of around 20,000 clones listed, around 83% are singletons. Sequencing used blood. The source of these receptors is an older person with breast cancer.

J is TRBJ2-2 and V is TRBV6-4, with TRBD2 matching over 9 bases. The V gene end was trimmed by 0 bases and the J gene end by 4 bases; junction bases not matched to a gene: 6. Germline V gene lookup returns CDR1 MRHNA and CDR2 SNTAGT. The CDR3 has 17 amino acids. Here the CDR3 DNA reads TGTGCCAGCAGTGACTCCGGCGGGGGGGCGGTCACCGGGGAGCTGTTTTTT. Its translation is CASSDSGGGAVTGELFF.

The gene calls are TRBV9 and TRBJ2-5; tentative D call: TRBD2 (5 bases). Germline assignment: CDR1 SGDLS and CDR2 YYNGEE. V was trimmed by 4 bases and J by 5 bases, leaving 9 bases between them. The CDR3 consists of 12 residues. CDR3 loop: CASSRTGETQYF. CDR3 DNA sequence: TGTGCCAGCAGCAGGACGGGGGAGACCCAGTACTTC.

The V call is TRBV10-1, the J call TRBJ1-3; D is perhaps TRBD1 (6 bases). Germline CDR1 and CDR2: WNHNN and SYGVQD (reference sequence). Trimming removed 0 bases at V and 3 bases at J, with 9 bases between. The CDR3 is 15 amino acids. CDR3 nucleotides: TGCGCCAGCAGTGAGTCGACAGGTCTTGGAAACACCATATATTTT. Translated: CASSESTGLGNTIYF.

The chain uses TRBV6-1 and TRBJ1-5, with 9 bases lining up with TRBD1. In germline, CDR1 is MNHNS, CDR2 SASEGT. Trimming cost V 6 bases and J 3 bases; bases outside gene matches: 6. The CDR3 is 15 residues long. CDR3 protein: CASREDRGYNQPQHF. CDR3 nucleotide sequence: TGTGCCAGCAGAGAGGACAGGGGCTACAATCAGCCCCAGCATTTT.

This clone was detected a few times. This chain joins TRBV21-1 and TRBJ1-1; the D call TRBD1 from the table was never checked on the DNA. TRBV21-1 is an annotated pseudogene. The CDR3 consists of 15 residues. The CDR3 here is CASSPVNRQNTEAFF. The CDR3 DNA sequence: TGTGCCAGCAGCCCCGTTAACCGACAGAACACTGAAGCTTTCTTT.

The chain uses TRBV7-6 and TRBJ2-3; D uncertain. The V end lost 0 bases, the J end lost 1 base, and 8 bases lay between the germline ends. The CDR3 runs to 15 residues. CDR1 is SGHVS, CDR2 FNYEAQ, per germline. Written as DNA, the CDR3 is TGTGCCAGCAGCTTAGCGTGGGCAGGCACAGATACGCAGTATTTT. Its protein is CASSLAWAGTDTQYF. Variable domain in full (rest from reference TRBV7-6 and TRBJ2-3): GAGVSQSPRYKVTKRGQDVALRCDPISGHVSLYWYRQALGQGPEFLTYFNYEAQQDKSGLPNDRFSAERPEGSISTLTIQRTEQRDSAMYRCASSLAWAGTDTQYFGPGTRLTVL.

The gene calls are TRBV6-1 and TRBJ2-2, with 8 nucleotides matching TRBD1. The CDR3 covers 15 residues. Germline V gene lookup returns CDR1 MNHNS and CDR2 SASEGT. V lost 6 bases, J lost 3 bases, and 6 bases stayed unmatched. The CDR3 bases are TGTGCCAGCAGACACAGGGGGGTAGACACCGGGGAGCTGTTTTTT. Its translation: CASRHRGVDTGELFF.

The chain carries TRBV10-3 and TRBJ1-2, with 9 nucleotides matching TRBD1. The germline CDR1 and CDR2 sequences are ENHRY and SYGVKD. The CDR3 is 14 amino acids. The V segment lost 6 bases and the J segment 2 bases; nucleotides outside the gene matches: 4. The DNA of the CDR3 is TGTGCCATCAGATCGGGACAGGGAAACTATGGCTACACCTTC. Protein: CAIRSGQGNYGYTF.

The chain combines TRBV12-5 with TRBJ2-7; no reliable D call. Germline values: CDR1 LGHNT, CDR2 FRNRAP. The CDR3 length is 14 residues. V shed 7 bases and J shed 5 bases, with 18 bases lying between them. The CDR3 is CASAPLPLPNEQYF. The CDR3 region has the DNA TGTGCTAGTGCCCCTCTACCCTTGCCCAACGAGCAGTACTTC.

The chain employs TRBV28 and TRBJ1-6, with 7 bases matching TRBD1. The CDR3 is made up of 15 amino acids. J lost 4 bases, V lost 6 bases, and 6 bases had no gene match. Germline CDR1 and CDR2: MDHEN and SYDVKM. This CDR3 is CASRIGGGYNSPLHF. Written as DNA, the CDR3 is TGTGCCAGCAGGATAGGGGGCGGGTATAATTCACCCCTCCACTTT. Full variable domain (outside the CDR3, taken from reference TRBV28 and TRBJ1-6): DVKVTQSSRYLVKRTGEKVFLECVQDMDHENMFWYRQDPGLGLRLIYFSYDVKMKEKGDIPEGYSVSREKKERFSLILESASTNQTSMYLCASRIGGGYNSPLHFGNGTRLTVT.

CDR3 protein: CAIRGTGSNQPQHF. The CDR3 DNA is TGTGCCATCAGAGGTACAGGGTCGAATCAGCCCCAGCATTTT. The chain couples TRBV10-3 to TRBJ1-5; a possible D gene is TRBD1 (6 bases). The CDR3 covers 14 residues. Germline loops: CDR1 ENHRY, CDR2 SYGVKD. V was clipped by 6 bases and J by 4 bases, with 13 bases between them.

V is TRBV28 and J is TRBJ1-5; TRBD1 agrees at 9 bases. The CDR3 is 19 amino acids. V trimming: 2 bases; J trimming: 0 bases; junction bases outside the gene matches: 11. Germline loops: CDR1 MDHEN, CDR2 SYDVKM. The CDR3: CASSLILGTGRDSNQPQHF. The CDR3 region has the DNA TGTGCCAGCAGTTTAATTCTTGGGACAGGGAGAGATAGCAATCAGCCCCAGCATTTT.

This rearrangement joins TRBV28 to TRBJ1-3; D is undetermined. This CDR3 comprises 14 residues. The germline V gene encodes CDR1 MDHEN and CDR2 SYDVKM. V lost 6 bases and J 0 bases, leaving 9 bases between the germline ends. CDR3: CASRPNSSGNTIYF. Here the CDR3 DNA reads TGTGCCAGCAGGCCCAACAGCTCTGGAAACACCATATATTTT.

V is TRBV5-1 and J is TRBJ2-7; TRBD1 matches at 7 bases. This CDR3 comprises 12 residues. Germline trimming cut 4 bases from V and 7 bases from J; bases unmatched to any gene: 5. The germline CDR1 and CDR2 sequences are SGHRS and YFSETQ. CDR3 in DNA: TGCGCCAGCAGCCCGGGACAGCGGGAGCAGTACTTC. Translating gives CASSPGQREQYF. Variable domain in full (rest from reference TRBV5-1 and TRBJ2-7): KAGVTQTPRYLIKTRGQQVTLSCSPISGHRSVSWYQQTPGQGLQFLFEYFSETQRNKGNFPGRFSGRQFSNSRSEMNVSTLELGDSALYLCASSPGQREQYFGPGTRLTVT.

This clone was seen just once. V is TRBV28 and J is TRBJ1-1; D is ambiguous. This CDR3 spans 11 amino acids. V was pared by 6 bases and J by 2 bases, with 4 bases between. Germline assignment: CDR1 MDHEN and CDR2 SYDVKM. The CDR3 protein is CASSPNTEAFF. The CDR3 region has the DNA TGTGCCAGCAGCCCAAACACTGAAGCTTTCTTT. The entire variable domain, with the rest obtained from reference TRBV28 and TRBJ1-1, is as follows: DVKVTQSSRYLVKRTGEKVFLECVQDMDHENMFWYRQDPGLGLRLIYFSYDVKMKEKGDIPEGYSVSREKKERFSLILESASTNQTSMYLCASSPNTEAFFGQGTRLTVV.

The chain combines TRBV6-5 with TRBJ2-5, with 7 nucleotides matching TRBD2. CDR1 is MNHEY, CDR2 SVGAGI, per germline. V was clipped by 8 bases and J by 2 bases; unmatched bases: 11. The CDR3 is 15 residues long. The chain's CDR3 is CASGPSVRGQETQYF. DNA for the CDR3: TGTGCCAGCGGACCCTCTGTGCGGGGGCAAGAGACCCAGTACTTC.

This clone was detected only once. This chain links TRBV5-1 with TRBJ2-7, with D maybe TRBD1 (6 bases). The V gene's germline CDR1 is SGHRS and CDR2 YFSETQ. V lost 4 bases, J lost 2 bases, and 10 bases lay in between. The CDR3 runs 13 residues. The CDR3 bases are TGCGCCAGCAGCCGGGACACCCCCTACGAGCAGTACTTC. This codes for CASSRDTPYEQYF. Complete variable domain (other parts from reference TRBV5-1 and TRBJ2-7): KAGVTQTPRYLIKTRGQQVTLSCSPISGHRSVSWYQQTPGQGLQFLFEYFSETQRNKGNFPGRFSGRQFSNSRSEMNVSTLELGDSALYLCASSRDTPYEQYFGPGTRLTVT.